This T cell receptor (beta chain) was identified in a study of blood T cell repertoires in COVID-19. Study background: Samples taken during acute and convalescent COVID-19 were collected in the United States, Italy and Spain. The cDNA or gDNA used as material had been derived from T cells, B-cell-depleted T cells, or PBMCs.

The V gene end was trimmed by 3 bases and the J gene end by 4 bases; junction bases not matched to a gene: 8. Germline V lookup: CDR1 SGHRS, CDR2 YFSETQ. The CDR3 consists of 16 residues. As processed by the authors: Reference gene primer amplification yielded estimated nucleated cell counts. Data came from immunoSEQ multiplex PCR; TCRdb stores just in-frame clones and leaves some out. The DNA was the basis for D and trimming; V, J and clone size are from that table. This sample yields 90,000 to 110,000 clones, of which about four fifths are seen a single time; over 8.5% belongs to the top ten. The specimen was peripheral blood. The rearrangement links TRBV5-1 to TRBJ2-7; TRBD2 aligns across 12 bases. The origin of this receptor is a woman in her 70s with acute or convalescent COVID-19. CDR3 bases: TGCGCCAGCAGCTCCCGACTAGCGGGAGTGGGTTACGAGCAGTACTTC. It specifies CASSSRLAGVGYEQYF.